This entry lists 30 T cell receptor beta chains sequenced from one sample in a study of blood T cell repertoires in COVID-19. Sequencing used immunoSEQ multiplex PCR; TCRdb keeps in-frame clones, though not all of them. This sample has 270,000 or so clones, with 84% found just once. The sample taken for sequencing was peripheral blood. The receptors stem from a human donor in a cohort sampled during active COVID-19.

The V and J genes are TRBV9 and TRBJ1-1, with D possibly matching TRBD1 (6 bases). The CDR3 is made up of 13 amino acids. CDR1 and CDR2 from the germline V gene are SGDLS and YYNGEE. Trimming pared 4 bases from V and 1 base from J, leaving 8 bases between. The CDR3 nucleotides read TGTGCCAGCAGCACGGGACAGAACACTGAAGCTTTCTTT. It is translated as CASSTGQNTEAFF.

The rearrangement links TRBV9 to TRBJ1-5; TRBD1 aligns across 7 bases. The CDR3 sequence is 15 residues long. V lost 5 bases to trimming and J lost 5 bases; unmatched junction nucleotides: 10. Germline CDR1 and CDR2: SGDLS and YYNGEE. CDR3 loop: CASSRQGRFDQPQHF. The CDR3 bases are TGTGCCAGCAGTAGACAGGGAAGATTTGATCAGCCCCAGCATTTT.

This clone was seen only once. The CDR3 loop is CASSDRGAQPQHF. The CDR3 bases are TGTGCCAGCAGTGACAGGGGGGCTCAGCCCCAGCATTTT. The chain combines TRBV6-2 or TRBV6-3 with TRBJ1-5, with 9 bases fitting TRBD1. With 5 bases clipped from V and 6 bases from J, the junction kept 2 bases outside the gene matches. The CDR3 covers 13 residues. Germline loops: CDR1 MNHEY, CDR2 SVGEGT.

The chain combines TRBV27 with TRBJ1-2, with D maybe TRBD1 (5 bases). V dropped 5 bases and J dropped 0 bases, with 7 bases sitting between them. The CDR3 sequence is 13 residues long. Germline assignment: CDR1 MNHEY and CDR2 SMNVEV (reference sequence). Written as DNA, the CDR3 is TGTGCCAGCAGTACCAGGGCTAACTATGGCTACACCTTC. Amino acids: CASSTRANYGYTF.

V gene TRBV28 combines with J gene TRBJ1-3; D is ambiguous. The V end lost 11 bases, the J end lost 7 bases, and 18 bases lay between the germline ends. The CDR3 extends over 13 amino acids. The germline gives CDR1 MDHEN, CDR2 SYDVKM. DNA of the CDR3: TGTGCCGCATTGGAGGGTTACGCCAACACCATATATTTT. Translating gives CAALEGYANTIYF.

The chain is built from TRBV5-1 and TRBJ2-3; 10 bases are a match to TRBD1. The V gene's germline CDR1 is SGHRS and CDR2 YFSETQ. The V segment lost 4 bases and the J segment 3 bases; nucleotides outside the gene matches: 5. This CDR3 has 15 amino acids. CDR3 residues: CASSERDRGTDTQYF. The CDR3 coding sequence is TGCGCCAGCAGCGAACGGGACAGGGGTACAGATACGCAGTATTTT. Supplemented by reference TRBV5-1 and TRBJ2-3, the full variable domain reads KAGVTQTPRYLIKTRGQQVTLSCSPISGHRSVSWYQQTPGQGLQFLFEYFSETQRNKGNFPGRFSGRQFSNSRSEMNVSTLELGDSALYLCASSERDRGTDTQYFGPGTRLTVL.

In DNA form, the CDR3 reads TGTGCCAGCAGCCGGAGGCGGAACGAGCAGTACTTC. It translates to CASSRRRNEQYF. V and J are TRBV12-3 or TRBV12-4 and TRBJ2-7; tentative D call: TRBD2 (5 bases). The length of the CDR3 is 12 residues. Trimming removed 6 bases at V and 5 bases at J, with 11 bases between.

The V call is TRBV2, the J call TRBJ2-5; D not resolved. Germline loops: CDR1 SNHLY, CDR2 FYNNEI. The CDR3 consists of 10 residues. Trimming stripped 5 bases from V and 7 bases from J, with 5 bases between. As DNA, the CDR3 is TGTGCCAGCAGTTGGAGGACCCAGTACTTC. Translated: CASSWRTQYF. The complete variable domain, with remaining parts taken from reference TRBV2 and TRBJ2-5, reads EPEVTQTPSHQVTQMGQEVILRCVPISNHLYFYWYRQILGQKVEFLVSFYNNEISEKSEIFDDQFSVERPDGSNFTLKIRSTKLEDSAMYFCASSWRTQYFGPGTRLLVL.

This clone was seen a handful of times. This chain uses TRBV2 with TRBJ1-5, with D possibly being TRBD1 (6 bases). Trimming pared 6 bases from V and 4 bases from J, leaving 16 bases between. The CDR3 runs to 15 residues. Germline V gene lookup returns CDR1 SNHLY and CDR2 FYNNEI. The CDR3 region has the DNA TGTGCCAGCAGAGAAACAGGGTTTCGGAATCAGCCCCAGCATTTT. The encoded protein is CASRETGFRNQPQHF.

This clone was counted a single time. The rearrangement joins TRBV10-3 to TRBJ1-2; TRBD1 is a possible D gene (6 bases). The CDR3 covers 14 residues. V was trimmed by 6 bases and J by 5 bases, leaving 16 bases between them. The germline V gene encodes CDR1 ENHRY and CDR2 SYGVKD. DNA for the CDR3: TGTGCCATCAGGCCCCAGGGGCCCACGTATGGCTACACCTTC. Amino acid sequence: CAIRPQGPTYGYTF.

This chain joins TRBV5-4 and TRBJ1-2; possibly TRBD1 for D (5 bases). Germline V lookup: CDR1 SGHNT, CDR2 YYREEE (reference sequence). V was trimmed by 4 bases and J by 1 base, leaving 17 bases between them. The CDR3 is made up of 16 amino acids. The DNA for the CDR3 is TGTGCCAGCAGCCCTGCGTGGACACTTATTAACTATGGCTACACCTTC. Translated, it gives CASSPAWTLINYGYTF.

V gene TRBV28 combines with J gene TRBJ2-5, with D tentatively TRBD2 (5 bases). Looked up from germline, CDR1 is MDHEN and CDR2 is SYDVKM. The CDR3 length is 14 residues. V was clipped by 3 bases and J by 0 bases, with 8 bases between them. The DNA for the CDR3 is TGTGCCAGCAGTTTCCCCGGGGACCAAGAGACCCAGTACTTC. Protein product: CASSFPGDQETQYF.

Written as DNA, the CDR3 is TGTGCCAGCAGCCCAACGCGCAATAACTATGGCTACACCTTC. Encoded protein: CASSPTRNNYGYTF. The V and J genes are TRBV5-6 and TRBJ1-2; no clear D. CDR1 is SGHDT and CDR2 is YYEEEE in the germline V gene. This CDR3 spans 14 amino acids. Between the trimmed V and J ends, which lost 4 bases and 1 base, there was a span of 11 bases.

CDR3 loop: CASTTGWGISTGELFF. The CDR3 DNA sequence: TGTGCCAGTACCACAGGGTGGGGGATCAGCACCGGGGAGCTGTTTTTT. The chain uses TRBV19 and TRBJ2-2; the D gene is possibly TRBD1 (6 bases). V was pared by 7 bases and J by 4 bases, with 19 bases between. The germline CDR1 and CDR2 sequences are LNHDA and SQIVND (reference sequence). The CDR3 length is 16 residues.

The CDR3 sequence: CASSQNPTGLSGANVLTF. The CDR3 DNA follows: TGTGCCAGCAGCCAAAATCCGACAGGCCTCTCTGGGGCCAACGTCCTGACTTTC. The rearrangement links TRBV14 to TRBJ2-6; D perhaps matches TRBD1 (6 bases). V lost 2 bases and J 0 bases, leaving 14 bases between the germline ends. Germline loops: CDR1 SGHDN, CDR2 FVKESK. The CDR3 is made up of 18 amino acids.

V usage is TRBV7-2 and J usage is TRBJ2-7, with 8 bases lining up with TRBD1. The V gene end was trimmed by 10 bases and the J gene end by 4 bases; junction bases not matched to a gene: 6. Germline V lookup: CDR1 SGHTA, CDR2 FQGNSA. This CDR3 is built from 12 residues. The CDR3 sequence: CANGTGAYEQYF. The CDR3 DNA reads TGTGCCAATGGGACAGGAGCTTACGAGCAGTACTTC.

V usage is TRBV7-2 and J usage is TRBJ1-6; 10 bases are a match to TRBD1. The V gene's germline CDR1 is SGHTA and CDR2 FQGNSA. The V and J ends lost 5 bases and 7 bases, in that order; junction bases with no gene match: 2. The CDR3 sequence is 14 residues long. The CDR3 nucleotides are TGTGCCAGCAGCCGGGACAGGGGAAATTCACCCCTCCACTTT. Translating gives CASSRDRGNSPLHF.

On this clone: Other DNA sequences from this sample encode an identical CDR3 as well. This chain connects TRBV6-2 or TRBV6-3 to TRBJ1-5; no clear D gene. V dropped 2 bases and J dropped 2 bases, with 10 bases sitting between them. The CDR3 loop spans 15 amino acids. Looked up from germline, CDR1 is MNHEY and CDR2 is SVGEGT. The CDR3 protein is CASSYPSLGNQPQHF. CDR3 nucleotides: TGTGCCAGCAGTTACCCGTCCTTAGGCAATCAGCCCCAGCATTTT.

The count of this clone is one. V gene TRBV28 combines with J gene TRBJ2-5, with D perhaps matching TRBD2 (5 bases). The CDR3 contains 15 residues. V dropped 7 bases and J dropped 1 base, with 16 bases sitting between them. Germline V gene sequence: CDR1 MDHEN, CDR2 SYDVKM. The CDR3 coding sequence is TGTGCCAGCATTTCTGGCGGGCCCATCCAAGAGACCCAGTACTTC. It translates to CASISGGPIQETQYF.

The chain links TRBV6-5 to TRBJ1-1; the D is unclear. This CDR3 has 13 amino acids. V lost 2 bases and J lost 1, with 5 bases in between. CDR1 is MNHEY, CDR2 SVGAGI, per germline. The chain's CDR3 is CASSYGPNTEAFF. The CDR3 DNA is TGTGCCAGCAGTTACGGGCCGAACACTGAAGCTTTCTTT.

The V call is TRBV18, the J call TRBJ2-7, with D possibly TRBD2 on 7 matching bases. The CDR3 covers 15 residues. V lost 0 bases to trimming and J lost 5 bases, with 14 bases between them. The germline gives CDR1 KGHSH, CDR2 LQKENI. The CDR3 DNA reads TGTGCCAGCTCACCACCGGGGGGGGCCTATGACGAGCAGTACTTC. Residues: CASSPPGGAYDEQYF.

CDR3 residues: CASRGTSRQETQYF. The CDR3, as DNA: TGTGCCAGCAGGGGGACTAGCCGCCAAGAGACCCAGTACTTC. V gene TRBV2 combines with J gene TRBJ2-5, with 9 positions matching TRBD2. The CDR3 loop spans 14 amino acids. The germline gives CDR1 SNHLY, CDR2 FYNNEI. V was clipped by 6 bases and J by 1 base; unmatched bases: 3.

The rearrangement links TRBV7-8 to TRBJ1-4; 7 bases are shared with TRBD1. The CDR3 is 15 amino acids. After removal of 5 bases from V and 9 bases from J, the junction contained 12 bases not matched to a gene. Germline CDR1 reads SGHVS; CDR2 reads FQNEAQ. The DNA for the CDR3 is TGTGCCAGCAGCCCCCCTAGAGTAGGGGGCCAAAAACTGTTTTTT. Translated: CASSPPRVGGQKLFF. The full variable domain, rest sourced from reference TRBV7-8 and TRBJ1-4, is GAGVSQSPRYKVAKRGQDVALRCDPISGHVSLFWYQQALGQGPEFLTYFQNEAQLDKSGLPSDRFFAERPEGSVSTLKIQRTQQEDSAVYLCASSPPRVGGQKLFFGSGTQLSVL.

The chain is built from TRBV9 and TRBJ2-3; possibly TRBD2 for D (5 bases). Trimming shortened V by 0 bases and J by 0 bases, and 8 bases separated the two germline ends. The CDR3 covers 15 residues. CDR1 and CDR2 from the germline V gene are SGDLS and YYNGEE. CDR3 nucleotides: TGTGCCAGCAGCGTAGTGGGCGGGAGCACAGATACGCAGTATTTT. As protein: CASSVVGGSTDTQYF. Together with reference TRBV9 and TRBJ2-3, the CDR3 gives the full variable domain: DSGVTQTPKHLITATGQRVTLRCSPRSGDLSVYWYQQSLDQGLQFLIQYYNGEERAKGNILERFSAQQFPDLHSELNLSSLELGDSALYFCASSVVGGSTDTQYFGPGTRLTVL.

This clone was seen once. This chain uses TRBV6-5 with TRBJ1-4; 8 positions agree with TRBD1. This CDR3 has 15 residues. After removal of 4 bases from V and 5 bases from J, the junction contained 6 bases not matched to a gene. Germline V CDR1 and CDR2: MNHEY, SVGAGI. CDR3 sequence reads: CASSSIRTGNEKLFF. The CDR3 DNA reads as TGTGCCAGCAGTTCCATCAGGACAGGGAATGAAAAACTGTTTTTT.

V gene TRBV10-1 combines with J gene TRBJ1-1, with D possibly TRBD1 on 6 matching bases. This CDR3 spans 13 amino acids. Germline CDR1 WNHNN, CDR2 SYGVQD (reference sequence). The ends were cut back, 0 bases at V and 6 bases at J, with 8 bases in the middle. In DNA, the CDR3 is TGCGCCAGCAGTGAGTCTACAGGGCCTGAAGCTTTCTTT. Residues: CASSESTGPEAFF.

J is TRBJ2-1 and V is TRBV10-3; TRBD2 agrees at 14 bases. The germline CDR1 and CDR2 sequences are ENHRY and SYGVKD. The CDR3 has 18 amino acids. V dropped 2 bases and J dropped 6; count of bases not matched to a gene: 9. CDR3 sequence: CAISEQNLGTSGSNEQFF. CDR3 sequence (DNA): TGTGCCATCAGTGAGCAAAACCTAGGGACTAGCGGGAGCAATGAGCAGTTCTTC.

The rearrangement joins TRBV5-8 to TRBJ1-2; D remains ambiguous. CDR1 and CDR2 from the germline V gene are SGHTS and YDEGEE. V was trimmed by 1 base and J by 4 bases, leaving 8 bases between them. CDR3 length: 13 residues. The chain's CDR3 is CASSLFPVYGYTF. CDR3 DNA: TGTGCCAGCAGCTTGTTCCCCGTCTATGGCTACACCTTC.

The CDR3 DNA is TGTGCCAGCAGTGAAAGGCTAGCGGGAGTTATCGCCGGGGAGCTGTTTTTT. It encodes CASSERLAGVIAGELFF. The genes are TRBV2 and TRBJ2-2; TRBD2 agrees at 10 bases. The CDR3 loop spans 17 amino acids. The V segment lost 2 bases and the J segment 6 bases; nucleotides outside the gene matches: 9. Germline V gene lookup returns CDR1 SNHLY and CDR2 FYNNEI.

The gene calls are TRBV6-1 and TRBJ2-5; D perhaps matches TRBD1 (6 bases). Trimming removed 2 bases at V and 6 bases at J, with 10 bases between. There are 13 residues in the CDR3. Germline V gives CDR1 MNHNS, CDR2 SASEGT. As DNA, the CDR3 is TGTGCCAGCAGTGAACGGGACACGAAGACCCAGTACTTC. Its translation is CASSERDTKTQYF.